This T cell receptor beta chain was sequenced in a study of blood T cell repertoires in COVID-19. TCRdb's copy holds only in-frame clones and misses some; the assay was immunoSEQ multiplex PCR. The table has some 160,000 clones, approximately 84% seen once. V was clipped by 5 bases and J by 3 bases; unmatched bases: 6. This CDR3 region has 16 residues. Germline CDR1 is MDHEN and CDR2 is SYDVKM. This chain uses TRBV28 with TRBJ2-7; 14 bases are a match to TRBD2. The receptor comes from a woman aged 80 or older with COVID-19, enrolled during active disease. The sequencing input was peripheral blood. CDR3: CASSTGTSGRIYEQYF. In nucleotides, the CDR3 is TGTGCCAGCAGTACCGGGACTAGCGGGAGAATCTACGAGCAGTACTTC.